Each of the 12 T cell receptor beta chains below was sequenced from the same sample in a study of blood T cell repertoires in COVID-19. The repertoire was sequenced with immunoSEQ multiplex PCR; TCRdb's copy has only in-frame clones and lacks some. The profile shows about 240,000 clones, around 87% of them singletons. Source material: peripheral blood. These receptor sequences come from a woman in her 50s with COVID-19, enrolled during active disease.

This sequence joins TRBV5-1 and TRBJ1-2, with 8 bases fitting TRBD1. J gave up 5 bases and V 0 bases, and 6 bases lay outside the gene matches. The CDR3 runs 15 residues. Germline-derived CDR1 and CDR2 are SGHRS and YFSETQ. This CDR3 is CASSLGTGLSYGYTF. The CDR3 DNA reads as TGCGCCAGCAGCTTGGGGACAGGGTTATCATATGGCTACACCTTC.

The chain carries TRBV27 and TRBJ1-2; a weak D match, TRBD1 (6 bases). Germline CDR1 and CDR2: MNHEY and SMNVEV (reference sequence). There are 16 residues in the CDR3. Deletions cut 6 bases from V and 7 bases from J, with 24 bases between. The chain's CDR3 is CASRGGVGGGLGGYTF. The DNA for the CDR3 is TGTGCCAGCAGAGGGGGTGTTGGGGGAGGGTTAGGTGGCTACACCTTC.

With regard to this clone: This same CDR3 is encoded by further DNA sequences in the sample. This chain's CDR3 is CASSLDRAGYEQYV. In DNA form, the CDR3 reads TGTGCCAGCAGTCTCGACAGGGCTGGCTACGAGCAGTACGTC. The chain joins TRBV6-5 to TRBJ2-7, with 7 bases identical to TRBD1. The V and J ends lost 5 bases and 3 bases, in that order; junction bases with no gene match: 7. This CDR3 is built from 14 residues. Germline CDR1 reads MNHEY; CDR2 reads SVGAGI.

V gene TRBV12-5 combines with J gene TRBJ1-1; 10 bases fit TRBD1. The CDR3 is made up of 17 amino acids. Germline-derived CDR1 and CDR2 are LGHNT and FRNRAP. After removal of 0 bases from V and 0 bases from J, the junction contained 4 bases not matched to a gene. The CDR3 here is CASGLVLGQGMNTEAFF. DNA for the CDR3: TGTGCTAGTGGTTTGGTACTGGGACAGGGGATGAACACTGAAGCTTTCTTT.

This rearrangement joins TRBV29-1 to TRBJ2-3; 9 bases map to TRBD1. Looked up from germline, CDR1 is SQVTM and CDR2 is ANQGSEA. J was trimmed by 4 bases and V by 3 bases; bases with no gene match: 8. The CDR3 length is 15 residues. The CDR3 sequence is CSVDGDRVRADTQYF. The CDR3 region has the DNA TGCAGCGTTGACGGGGACAGGGTAAGAGCAGATACGCAGTATTTT.

The chain joins TRBV5-1 to TRBJ2-7; D possibly corresponds to TRBD1 (6 bases). This CDR3 is built from 16 residues. V dropped 0 bases and J dropped 4 bases, with 17 bases sitting between them. CDR1 is SGHRS and CDR2 is YFSETQ in the germline V gene. The CDR3 protein is CASSLAPTGWPYEQYF. Here the CDR3 DNA reads TGCGCCAGCAGCTTGGCCCCTACAGGGTGGCCTTACGAGCAGTACTTC.

V gene TRBV30 combines with J gene TRBJ2-2; 8 bases agree with TRBD2. Trimming removed 2 bases from V and 0 bases from J; junction bases left unmatched: 8. The CDR3 spans 17 residues. Germline assignment: CDR1 GTSNPN and CDR2 SVGIG (reference sequence). The CDR3 here is CAWSSGRGGPNTGELFF. Written as DNA, the CDR3 is TGTGCCTGGAGTTCTGGTCGGGGGGGCCCGAACACCGGGGAGCTGTTTTTT.

CDR3 sequence: CASSTRGTSTDTQYF. CDR3 coding DNA: TGTGCCAGCAGCACCCGAGGGACTAGCACAGATACGCAGTATTTT. The gene calls are TRBV7-2 and TRBJ2-3; perhaps TRBD2 as D (6 bases). This CDR3 has 15 amino acids. Per the germline V gene, CDR1 is SGHTA and CDR2 is FQGNSA. Trimming cost V 5 bases and J 0 bases, with 12 bases left between them.

The chain combines TRBV19 with TRBJ2-2, with 9 bases fitting TRBD2. Trimming cost V 3 bases and J 3 bases; bases outside gene matches: 5. The CDR3 is 16 residues long. CDR1 LNHDA and CDR2 SQIVND come from the germline V gene (reference sequence). The CDR3 sequence is CASSIRGGRDTGELFF. Here the CDR3 DNA reads TGTGCCAGTAGTATCCGCGGCGGGAGGGACACCGGGGAGCTGTTTTTT.

The CDR3 loop reads CASSEGAPGELFF. The CDR3 region has the DNA TGCGCCAGCAGCGAGGGGGCCCCCGGGGAGCTGTTTTTT. The chain uses TRBV5-1 and TRBJ2-2; 7 nucleotides line up with TRBD1. Germline V CDR1 and CDR2: SGHRS, YFSETQ. The CDR3 runs to 13 residues. J gave up 6 bases and V 4 bases, and 3 bases lay outside the gene matches.

The chain joins TRBV30 to TRBJ1-3, with a tentative D call TRBD1 (6 bases). Per germline, CDR1 GTSNPN and CDR2 SVGIG (reference sequence). The V end lost 2 bases, the J end lost 2 bases, and 10 bases lay between the germline ends. The CDR3 runs to 14 residues. In nucleotides, the CDR3 is TGTGCCTGGAGTCAGGGGACGACTGGAAACACCATATATTTT. Translated: CAWSQGTTGNTIYF.

The J gene is TRBJ2-3, the V gene TRBV24-1; 14 nucleotides line up with TRBD2. The CDR3 totals 18 residues. Germline values: CDR1 KGHDR, CDR2 SFDVKD. V lost 4 bases to trimming and J lost 6 bases; unmatched junction nucleotides: 11. In DNA form, the CDR3 reads TGTGCCACCAGTGACCACGCCGGGACTAGCGGGGGTTGGGATACGCAGTATTTT. Its protein product is CATSDHAGTSGGWDTQYF.